The clone carrying this T cell receptor (beta chain) has ten or more counts. As yet, its antigen is unknown. These data are taken from a study of T-cell reconstitution after alpha-beta-depleted transplantation in children. Points from the study as a whole: T-cell numbers and diversity one year post-transplant derived largely from freshly generated T cells.

Researchers prepared the TCRbeta library using unique molecular identifiers, the study reports. Each CDR3 protein gets one entry after TCRdb re-called the PCR reads with MiXCR. The table records fewer than 550,000 distinct CDR3 sequences, over 9.5% of them present only once. The V gene lost 4 bases and the J gene lost 4 bases, with 7 bases spanning the gap. The CDR3 extends over 12 amino acids. This sequence was found in a female patient aged 2-10 years who had a stem cell transplant for aplastic anemia, so the T cells may come from the graft donor. Source: PBMCs, mostly from graft donor cells, taken 180 days after TCRalphabeta/CD19-depleted stem cell transplant. V gene TRBV12-3 or TRBV12-4 combines with J gene TRBJ2-5, with D possibly matching TRBD1 (6 bases). DNA of the CDR3: TGTGCCAGCAGTTGGGACACAGAGACCCAGTACTTC. Its translation: CASSWDTETQYF.